Each of the 10 T cell receptor beta chains below was sequenced from the same sample in a study of response to subunit inactivated influenza vaccine. TCRdb independently ran MiXCR on the RT-PCR reads; one entry per CDR3 protein. Of under 850,000 distinct CDR3 sequences listed, about a fifth are singletons. The sequences come from PBMCs from blood, collected more than 4 days after vaccination. The receptor set was obtained from a man aged 50 to 59 who received an inactivated influenza vaccine.

The V call is TRBV20-1, the J call TRBJ1-5, with D unclear. Germline CDR1 DFQATT, CDR2 SNEGSKA (reference sequence). The CDR3 is made up of 16 amino acids. With 0 bases removed from V and 5 bases from J, the gap between germline ends came to 17 bases. The CDR3 loop is CSARDGNLMRYQPQHF. The CDR3 nucleotides are TGCAGTGCTAGAGATGGCAACCTCATGAGGTATCAGCCCCAGCATTTT.

This clonotype has a handful of counts. This sequence joins TRBV29-1 and TRBJ1-1; D possibly corresponds to TRBD1 (6 bases). From germline, CDR1 is SQVTM and CDR2 ANQGSEA. Trimming cost V 7 bases and J 8 bases, with 23 bases left between them. CDR3 size: 14 residues. CDR3 DNA: TGCAGCGCCTCCGACGGGTTTGGGACACGGGAAGCTTTCTTT. Translating it yields CSASDGFGTREAFF.

In this sample, this clonotype turned up a few times. The V call is TRBV3-1, the J call TRBJ1-2, with D unresolved. Germline CDR1 is LGHDT and CDR2 is YNNKEL (reference sequence). The V gene lost 0 bases and the J gene lost 7 bases, with 15 bases spanning the gap. The CDR3 has 15 amino acids. CDR3: CASSQEDRLEGGYTF. For the CDR3, the DNA is TGTGCCAGCAGCCAAGAAGATCGGCTAGAGGGTGGCTACACCTTC.

This clonotype was detected once. This chain links TRBV10-3 with TRBJ1-2; the D is unclear. This CDR3 comprises 12 residues. Per the germline V gene, CDR1 is ENHRY and CDR2 is SYGVKD. V lost 6 bases and J 7 bases, leaving 12 bases between the germline ends. Here the CDR3 DNA reads TGTGCCATCAGCCCGGAAGGTGGTGGCTACACCTTC. Encoded protein: CAISPEGGGYTF.

This clonotype was seen only a few times. The rearrangement links TRBV20-1 to TRBJ2-2; D is undetermined. The length of the CDR3 is 13 residues. V lost 5 bases to trimming and J lost 6 bases, with 13 bases between them. Germline CDR1 DFQATT, CDR2 SNEGSKA (reference sequence). CDR3 region: CSAYRVTPGELFF. CDR3 bases: TGCAGTGCTTACCGGGTTACCCCCGGGGAGCTGTTTTTT.

This chain joins TRBV11-2 and TRBJ2-3; 7 positions agree with TRBD1. This CDR3 has 14 residues. Trimming removed 5 bases from V and 6 bases from J; junction bases left unmatched: 8. Germline CDR1 and CDR2: SGHAT and FQNNGV. DNA for the CDR3: TGTGCCAGCAGCCAACCACAGGGGCGGGATACGCAGTATTTT. Its protein product is CASSQPQGRDTQYF.

V gene TRBV11-1 combines with J gene TRBJ2-3; maybe TRBD1 (5 bases). The germline V gene has CDR1 SGHAT and CDR2 FQDESV (reference sequence). V was trimmed by 2 bases and J by 0 bases, leaving 9 bases between them. The CDR3 covers 15 residues. The CDR3, as DNA: TGTGCCAGCAGCTTATGGGGCAGTAGCACAGATACGCAGTATTTT. Translation: CASSLWGSSTDTQYF.

The chain carries TRBV10-3 and TRBJ2-1, with D possibly being TRBD1 (5 bases). CDR3 length equals 12 residues. Trimming took 3 bases from V and 12 from J, leaving 12 bases between them. Germline lookup yields CDR1 ENHRY and CDR2 SYGVKD. CDR3 coding DNA: TGTGCCATCAGTGAAACAGGTATAGGGCAGTTCTTC. Encoded protein: CAISETGIGQFF.

The chain carries TRBV20-1 and TRBJ2-2, with D perhaps TRBD2 (7 bases). Trimming removed 5 bases from V and 4 bases from J, with 20 bases in between. CDR1 and CDR2 from the germline V gene are DFQATT and SNEGSKA (reference sequence). This CDR3 comprises 16 residues. As DNA, the CDR3 is TGCAGTGCTCCCCGTCCGGGGCGGGGGCCCACCGGGGAGCTGTTTTTT. It translates to CSAPRPGRGPTGELFF.

The V call is TRBV5-1, the J call TRBJ2-3; D is uncertain. Looked up from germline, CDR1 is SGHRS and CDR2 is YFSETQ. This CDR3 region has 14 residues. The V end lost 4 bases, the J end lost 1 base, and 10 bases lay between the germline ends. In DNA, the CDR3 is TGCGCCAGCAGCATCGGGTCTCGCACAGATACGCAGTATTTT. Translation: CASSIGSRTDTQYF.